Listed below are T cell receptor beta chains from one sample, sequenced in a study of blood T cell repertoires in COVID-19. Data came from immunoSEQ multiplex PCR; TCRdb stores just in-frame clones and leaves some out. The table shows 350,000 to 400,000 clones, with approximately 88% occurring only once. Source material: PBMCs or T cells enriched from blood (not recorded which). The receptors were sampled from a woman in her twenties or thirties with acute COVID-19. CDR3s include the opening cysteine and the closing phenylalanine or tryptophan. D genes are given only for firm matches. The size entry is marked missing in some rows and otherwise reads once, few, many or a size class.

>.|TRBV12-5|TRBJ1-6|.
TGTGCTAGTGGCTATCGGGGGGGCGCTCAAAATTCACCCCTCCACTTT
CASGYRGGAQNSPLHF
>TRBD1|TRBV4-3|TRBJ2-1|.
TGCGCCAGCAGCCAACCGGGACAGGTGGCAACCTACAATGAGCAGTTCTTC
CASSQPGQVATYNEQFF
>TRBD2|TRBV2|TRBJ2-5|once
TGTGCCAGCAGTGGGTCTACTAGCGGCCAAGAGACCCAGTACTTC
CASSGSTSGQETQYF
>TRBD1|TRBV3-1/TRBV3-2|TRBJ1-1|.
TGTGCCAGCAGCACACAGGGGTACACTGAAGCTTTCTTT
CASSTQGYTEAFF
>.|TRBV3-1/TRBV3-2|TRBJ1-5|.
TGTGCCAGCAGCCAAGTCCCAGGGAAGGGGCAGCCCCAGCATTTT
CASSQVPGKGQPQHF
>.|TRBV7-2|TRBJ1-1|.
TGTGCCAGCAGTCCCTACGACACTGAAGCTTTCTTT
CASSPYDTEAFF
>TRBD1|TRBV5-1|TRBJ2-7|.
TGCGCCAGCAGCTTCCGGACAGGGGCAGGGAACGAGCAGTACTTC
CASSFRTGAGNEQYF
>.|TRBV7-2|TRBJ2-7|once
TGTGCCAGCAGCTTAGGTTTGGGTGGGAGCTACGAGCAGTACTTC
CASSLGLGGSYEQYF
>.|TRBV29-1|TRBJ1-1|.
TGCAGCGTTGGTAAGGATTCTGGGGCGAACACTGAAGCTTTCTTT
CSVGKDSGANTEAFF
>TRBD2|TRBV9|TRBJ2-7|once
TGTGCCAGCAGCGTAGCGGGGGGGAACTACGAGCAGTACTTC
CASSVAGGNYEQYF
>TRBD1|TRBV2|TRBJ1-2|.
TGTGCCAGCAGAGAACAGGGGGCTGGCTATGGCTACACCTTC
CASREQGAGYGYTF
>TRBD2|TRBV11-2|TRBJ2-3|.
TGTGCCAGCAGCTTAAATGCGGGGGGCGTCACAGATACGCAGTATTTT
CASSLNAGGVTDTQYF
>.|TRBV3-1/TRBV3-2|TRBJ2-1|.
TGTGCCAGCAGCCACCAGGACAGTTACAATGAGCAGTTCTTC
CASSHQDSYNEQFF
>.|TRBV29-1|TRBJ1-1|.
TGCAGCGTGCGACAGTTGAACACTGAAGCTTTCTTT
CSVRQLNTEAFF
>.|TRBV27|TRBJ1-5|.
TGTGCCAGCAGTTTATCCTGGGCCATTCGGAGCAATCAGCCCCAGCATTTT
CASSLSWAIRSNQPQHF
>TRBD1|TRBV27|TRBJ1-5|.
TGTGCCAGCAGGCCGACAGGGAGTGGCAATCAGCCCCAGCATTTT
CASRPTGSGNQPQHF
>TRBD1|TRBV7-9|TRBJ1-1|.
TGTGCCAGCAGCTACTCCGGGACAGTTGAAGCTTTCTTT
CASSYSGTVEAFF
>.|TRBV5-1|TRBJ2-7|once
TGCGCCAGCAGCTTGGGCTTAGGGGGCTCCTACGAGCAGTACTTC
CASSLGLGGSYEQYF
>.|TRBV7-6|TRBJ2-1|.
TGTGCCAGCAGCTTAGGACAGGAGTCCTTTCGGGAGCAGTTCTTC
CASSLGQESFREQFF
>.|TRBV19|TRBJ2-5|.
TGTGCCAGTAGTATAGATGCCCAGACTCAACAAGAGACCCAGTACTTC
CASSIDAQTQQETQYF
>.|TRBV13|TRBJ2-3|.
TGTGCCAGCAGCTTAATGGGGACTACAGATACGCAGTATTTT
CASSLMGTTDTQYF
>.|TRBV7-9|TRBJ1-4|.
TGTGCCAGCAGCTTGGCAGGAGGCGAAAAACTGTTTTTT
CASSLAGGEKLFF
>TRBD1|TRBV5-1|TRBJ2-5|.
TGCGCCAGCAAGAGACAGGGGGAGACCCAGTACTTC
CASKRQGETQYF
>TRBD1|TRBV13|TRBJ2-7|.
TGTGCCAGCAGCTGGACCGGGGACAGGGGTCACGAGCAGTACTTC
CASSWTGDRGHEQYF
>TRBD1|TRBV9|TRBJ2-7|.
TGTGCCAGCAGCGCACGACAGGGCTACGAGCAGTACTTC
CASSARQGYEQYF
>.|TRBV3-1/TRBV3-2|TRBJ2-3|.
TGTGCCAGCAGCTTGGGAGGCACAGATACGCAGTATTTT
CASSLGGTDTQYF
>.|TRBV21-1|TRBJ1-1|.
TGTGCCAGCAGCGCAGGGGAAACCCAGAACACTGAAGCTTTCTTT
CASSAGETQNTEAFF
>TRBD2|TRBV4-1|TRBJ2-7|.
TGCGCCAGCAGCCGACTAGCGGGGAACTACGAGCAGTACTTC
CASSRLAGNYEQYF
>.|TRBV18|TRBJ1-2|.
TGTGCCAGCTCACCGCAGGACAGCGCTAACTATGGCTACACCTTC
CASSPQDSANYGYTF
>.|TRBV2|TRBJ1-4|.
TGTGCCAGCACCTTTGGAGGGGCGGGTGAAAAACTGTTTTTT
CASTFGGAGEKLFF